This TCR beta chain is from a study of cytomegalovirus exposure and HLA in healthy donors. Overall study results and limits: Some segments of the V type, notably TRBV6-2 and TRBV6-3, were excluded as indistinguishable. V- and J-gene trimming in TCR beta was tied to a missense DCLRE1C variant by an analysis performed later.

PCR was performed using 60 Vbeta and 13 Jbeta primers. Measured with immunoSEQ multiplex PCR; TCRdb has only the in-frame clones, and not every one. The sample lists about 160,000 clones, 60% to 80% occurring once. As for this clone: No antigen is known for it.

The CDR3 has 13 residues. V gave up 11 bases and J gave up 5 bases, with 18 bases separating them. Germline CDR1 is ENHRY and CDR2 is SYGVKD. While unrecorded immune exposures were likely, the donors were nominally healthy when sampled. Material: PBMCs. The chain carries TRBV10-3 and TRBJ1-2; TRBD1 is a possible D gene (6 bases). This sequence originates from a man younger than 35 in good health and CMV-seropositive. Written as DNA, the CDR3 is TGTGCCGTCGGGGAGGGGGTGGGGTATGGCTACACCTTC. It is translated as CAVGEGVGYGYTF.